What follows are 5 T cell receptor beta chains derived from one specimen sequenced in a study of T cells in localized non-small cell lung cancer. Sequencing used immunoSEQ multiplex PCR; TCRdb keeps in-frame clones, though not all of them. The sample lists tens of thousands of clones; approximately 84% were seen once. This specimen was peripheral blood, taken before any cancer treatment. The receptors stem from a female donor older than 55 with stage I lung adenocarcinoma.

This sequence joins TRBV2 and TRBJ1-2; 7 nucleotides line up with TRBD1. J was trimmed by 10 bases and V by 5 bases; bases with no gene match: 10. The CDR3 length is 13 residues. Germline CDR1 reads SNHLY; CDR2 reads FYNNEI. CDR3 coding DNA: TGTGCCAGCAGTATGACCGGGACAGCACACTACACCTTC. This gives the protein CASSMTGTAHYTF.

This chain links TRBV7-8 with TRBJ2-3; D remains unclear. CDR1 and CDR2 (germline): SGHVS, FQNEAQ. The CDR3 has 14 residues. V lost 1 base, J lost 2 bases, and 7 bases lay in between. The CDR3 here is CASSLGEFTDTQYF. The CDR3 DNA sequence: TGTGCCAGCAGCTTAGGGGAATTCACAGATACGCAGTATTTT.

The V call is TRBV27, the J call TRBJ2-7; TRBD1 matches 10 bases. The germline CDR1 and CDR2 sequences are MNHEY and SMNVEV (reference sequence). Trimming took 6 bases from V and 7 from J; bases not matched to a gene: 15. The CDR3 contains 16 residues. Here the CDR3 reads CASRLGSWTGGREQYF. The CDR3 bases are TGTGCCAGCAGGCTTGGGTCTTGGACAGGGGGGCGGGAGCAGTACTTC.

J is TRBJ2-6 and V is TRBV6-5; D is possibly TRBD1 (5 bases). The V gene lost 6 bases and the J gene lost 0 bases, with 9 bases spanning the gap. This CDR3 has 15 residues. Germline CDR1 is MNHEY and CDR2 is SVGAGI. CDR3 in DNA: TGTGCCAGCAGCAACAGGCTCTCTGGGGCCAACGTCCTGACTTTC. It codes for CASSNRLSGANVLTF.

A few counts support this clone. CDR3 bases: TGTGCCAGCAGCTTAGTTGGGGGGCGCGTTGAAAAACTGTTTTTT. Translation gives CASSLVGGRVEKLFF. The gene calls are TRBV11-2 and TRBJ1-4; maybe TRBD1 (6 bases). Germline loops: CDR1 SGHAT, CDR2 FQNNGV. The CDR3 has 15 amino acids. V lost 1 base to trimming and J lost 7 bases, with 13 bases between them.